This T cell receptor (beta chain) was identified during a study of regulatory T cells in long-lasting Graves disease. General study points: Reduced TCR diversity was observed in persistent Graves' patients versus newly diagnosed patients.

The time point denotes: persistent/refractory GD, antithyroid drugs over 5 years with positive TRAb. After RNA was extracted from PBMCs, the TCR library was made from it. Those enrolled as patients came out of an endocrinology department in Xi'an, China. The table lists this clonotype with many counts. Its antigen is still unknown. For TCR beta, libraries came from iRepertoire HTBI primers and Arm-PCR of CDR3 regions. TCRdb analysed the multiplex PCR reads with MiXCR anew, one entry per CDR3 protein. Altogether approximately 400,000 distinct CDR3 sequences are present, roughly a quarter being singletons, with the ten largest covering approximately 28%. V shed 5 bases and J shed 1 base, with 13 bases lying between them. CDR3 size: 15 residues. Germline V CDR1 and CDR2: SNHLY, FYNNEI.

This TCR was sampled from a female donor with Graves disease. The sequencing here drew on peripheral blood mononuclear cells (PBMCs), taken when the disease was refractory, from a patient treated with antithyroid drugs. This rearrangement joins TRBV2 to TRBJ2-3, with D possibly matching TRBD2 (5 bases). In DNA, the CDR3 is TGTGCCAGCAGTATCAGCGGACTTGGCACAGATACGCAGTATTTT. Its protein is CASSISGLGTDTQYF.